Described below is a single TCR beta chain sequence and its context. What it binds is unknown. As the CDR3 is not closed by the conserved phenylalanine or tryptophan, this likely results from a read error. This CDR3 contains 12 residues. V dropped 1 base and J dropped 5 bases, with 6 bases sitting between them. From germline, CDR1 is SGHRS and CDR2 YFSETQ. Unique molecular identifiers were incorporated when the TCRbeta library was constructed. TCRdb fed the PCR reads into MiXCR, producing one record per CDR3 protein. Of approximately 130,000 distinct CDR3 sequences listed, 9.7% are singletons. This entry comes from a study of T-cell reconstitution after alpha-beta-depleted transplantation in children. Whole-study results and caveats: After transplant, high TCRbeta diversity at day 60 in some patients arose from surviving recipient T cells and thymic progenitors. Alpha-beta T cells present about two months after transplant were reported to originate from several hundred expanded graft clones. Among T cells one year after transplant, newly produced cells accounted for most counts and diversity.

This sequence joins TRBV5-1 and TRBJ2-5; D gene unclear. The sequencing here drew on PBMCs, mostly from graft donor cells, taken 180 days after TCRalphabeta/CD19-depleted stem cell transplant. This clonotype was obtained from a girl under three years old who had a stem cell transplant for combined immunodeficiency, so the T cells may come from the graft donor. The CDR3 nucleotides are TGCGCCAGCAGCTTGATTGAGGAGACCCAGTACTCC. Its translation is CASSLIEETQYS.